The TCR beta chain under discussion was sequenced for a study of cytomegalovirus exposure and HLA in healthy donors. Findings of the study overall: In vitro work confirmed that three CMV-associated chains recognize CMV antigens.

With 1 base clipped from V and 0 bases from J, the junction kept 5 bases outside the gene matches. CDR1 MGHRA and CDR2 YSYEKL come from the germline V gene. This CDR3 comprises 17 residues. The PCR had 60 Vbeta and 13 Jbeta primers. Repertoires were generated with immunoSEQ multiplex PCR, while TCRdb's copy carries only in-frame clones and drops some. The sample carries roughly 200,000 clones, around 84% recorded once. Points on this clone: Its antigen is still unknown.

Material: PBMCs. This sequence was found in a man aged 35-49 years in good health and CMV-seropositive. The V and J genes are TRBV4-1 and TRBJ2-2; the match to TRBD2 covers 7 bases. CDR3 DNA: TGCGCCAGCAGCCAAGGAGTGCTAGCGGCGAACACCGGGGAGCTGTTTTTT. As protein: CASSQGVLAANTGELFF.